The clone carrying this T cell receptor beta chain was counted ten times or more. The data stem from a study of T cells after posttransplantation cyclophosphamide. The germline gives CDR1 SGDLS, CDR2 YYNGEE. Between the trimmed V and J ends, which lost 2 bases and 2 bases, there was a span of 9 bases. The CDR3 sequence is 14 residues long. Produced via immunoSEQ multiplex PCR; TCRdb's table is partial and in-frame only. This sample has around 26,000 clones and no singletons, with around 4% in the ten largest. V is TRBV9 and J is TRBJ2-3; no definite D call. Material: PBMCs. The sequence was obtained from a woman between 45 and 65 years old in good health, CMV-negative, and a related stem cell transplant donor. The CDR3 is CASSVDSDTDTQYF. The CDR3 coding sequence is TGTGCCAGCAGCGTTGACTCCGACACAGATACGCAGTATTTT.